This T cell receptor beta chain was sequenced for a study of regulatory T cells in long-lasting Graves disease. Combining iRepertoire HTBI primers with Arm-PCR of CDR3 regions, the authors built TCR beta libraries. Each CDR3 protein is one row after TCRdb ran MiXCR on the multiplex PCR reads. The sample holds 350,000 to 400,000 distinct CDR3 sequences, 15% to 20% seen once. Findings of the study overall: Preferential use of TRBV28, TRBJ1-2 and TRBJ2-5 was seen in persistent disease.

A word on this clonotype: The antigen remains unidentified.

Documented time point: newly diagnosed GD, antithyroid drugs for less than 3 months. PBMC-derived RNA was used for the TCR library. V dropped 6 bases and J dropped 4 bases, with 12 bases sitting between them. The germline gives CDR1 MRHNA, CDR2 SNTAGT. This CDR3 is 13 amino acids long. The same sample was also used in a study of T cells in Graves' hyperthyroidism and ophthalmopathy.

The sequence was obtained from a woman aged 18 to 35 with Graves disease. The V gene is TRBV6-4, the J gene TRBJ2-5; tentatively, D is TRBD2 (5 bases). Sequenced material: peripheral blood mononuclear cells (PBMCs), taken at new diagnosis, from a patient treated with antithyroid drugs. The CDR3 bases are TGTGCCAGCAGCCTACTAGAGGGAGAGACCCAGTACTTC. As protein: CASSLLEGETQYF.